This T cell receptor (beta chain) was captured by sequencing in a study of technical replicates of blood from a handful of donors. CDR3 length: 14 residues. J gave up 2 bases and V 6 bases, and 2 bases lay outside the gene matches. Germline lookup yields CDR1 SGHTA and CDR2 FQGTGA. Measured with immunoSEQ multiplex PCR; TCRdb has only the in-frame clones, and not every one. Of under 75,000 clones in the sample, over 85% are singletons; the top ten hold about 0.4%. The chain is built from TRBV7-3 and TRBJ2-2; the match to TRBD2 covers 8 bases. Specimen: T cells isolated from PBMCs. The receptor's source is a human donor in good health. The CDR3 nucleotides are TGTGCCAGCAGGGGACTAGGAAACACCGGGGAGCTGTTTTTT. Protein product: CASRGLGNTGELFF.